This TCR beta chain was identified during a study of T cell responses to AZD1222 COVID-19 vaccine. This table comes from immunoSEQ multiplex PCR, and its TCRdb copy is limited to in-frame clones, with some not included. The sample holds 140,000 to 150,000 clones, over 85% seen once. Trimming removed 1 base from V and 1 base from J, with 7 bases in between. The CDR3 is 14 residues long. From germline, CDR1 is KGHSH and CDR2 LQKENI. Recipients boosted at about 4 weeks or about 12 weeks are pooled. Details on this clone: Its specificity is not known.

Study results and caveats: A mostly white British donor set with more females was recruited, and clonal diversity was possibly underestimated.

The receptor was derived from an adult who received the AZD1222 COVID-19 vaccine. The chain joins TRBV18 to TRBJ1-1, with D tentatively TRBD1 (5 bases). Sequencing used peripheral blood, obtained 28 days after the second AZD1222 dose. Written as DNA, the CDR3 is TGTGCCAGCTCACCACAGGACAAGAACACTGAAGCTTTCTTT. Translating gives CASSPQDKNTEAFF.